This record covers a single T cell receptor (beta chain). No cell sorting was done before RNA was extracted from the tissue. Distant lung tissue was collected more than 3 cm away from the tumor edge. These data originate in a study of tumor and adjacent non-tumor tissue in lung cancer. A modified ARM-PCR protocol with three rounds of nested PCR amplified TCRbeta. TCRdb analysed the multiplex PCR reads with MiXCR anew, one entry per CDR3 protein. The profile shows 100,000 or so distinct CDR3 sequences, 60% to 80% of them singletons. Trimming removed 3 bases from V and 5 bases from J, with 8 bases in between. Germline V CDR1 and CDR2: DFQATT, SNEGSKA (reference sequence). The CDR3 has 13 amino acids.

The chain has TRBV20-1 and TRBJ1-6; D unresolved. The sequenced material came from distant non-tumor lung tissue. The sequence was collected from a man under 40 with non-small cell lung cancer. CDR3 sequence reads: CSASHGDNSPLHF. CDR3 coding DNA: TGCAGTGCTAGTCACGGCGATAATTCACCCCTCCACTTT.